The next 16 T cell receptor beta chains were all read from a single sample in a study of blood T cell repertoires in COVID-19. Method: immunoSEQ multiplex PCR; TCRdb's copy keeps in-frame clones and lacks some. The sample carries around 260,000 clones, around 86% recorded once. The sample comprised peripheral blood. The origin of the receptors is a human donor in a cohort sampled during active COVID-19.

This clone was picked up a small number of times. This rearrangement joins TRBV29-1 to TRBJ2-2; 7 nucleotides line up with TRBD1. The length of the CDR3 is 15 residues. Trimming cost V 6 bases and J 2 bases; bases outside gene matches: 9. CDR1 is SQVTM, CDR2 ANQGSEA, per germline. CDR3 in amino acids: CSVRIGDSNTGELFF. The CDR3 DNA reads as TGCAGCGTCCGAATAGGGGACAGTAACACCGGGGAGCTGTTTTTT.

Only one count was recorded for this clone. The chain joins TRBV9 to TRBJ2-2, with 10 bases that match TRBD2. The CDR3 covers 16 residues. V shed 0 bases, J shed 5 bases, and the junction held 4 bases outside the gene matches. Germline V gene data show CDR1 as SGDLS and CDR2 as YYNGEE. CDR3 sequence: CASSVGPGLATGELFF. CDR3 sequence (DNA): TGTGCCAGCAGCGTAGGTCCGGGACTAGCGACCGGGGAGCTGTTTTTT.

This clone came up once. The CDR3 sequence is CSVGGSSMNTEAFF. The DNA of the CDR3 is TGCAGCGTTGGTGGCAGTTCCATGAACACTGAAGCTTTCTTT. This chain links TRBV29-1 with TRBJ1-1; no definite D call. Between the trimmed V and J ends, which lost 4 bases and 0 bases, there was a span of 12 bases. Per the germline V gene, CDR1 is SQVTM and CDR2 is ANQGSEA. This CDR3 comprises 14 residues.

The gene calls are TRBV28 and TRBJ1-6; 7 positions match TRBD1. The CDR3 covers 16 residues. The germline V gene has CDR1 MDHEN and CDR2 SYDVKM. V was pared by 4 bases and J by 6 bases, with 9 bases of the junction left unmatched. The CDR3 nucleotides read TGTGCCAGCAGTTCCGGGCCCGGGACAGCTAATTCACCCCTCCACTTT. Its translation is CASSSGPGTANSPLHF. Supplemented by reference TRBV28 and TRBJ1-6, the full variable domain reads DVKVTQSSRYLVKRTGEKVFLECVQDMDHENMFWYRQDPGLGLRLIYFSYDVKMKEKGDIPEGYSVSREKKERFSLILESASTNQTSMYLCASSSGPGTANSPLHFGNGTRLTVT.

The rearrangement joins TRBV4-2 to TRBJ2-2, with 9 bases matching TRBD1. Germline CDR1 LGHNA, CDR2 YNFKEQ. The CDR3 loop spans 16 amino acids. Trimming cost V 4 bases and J 6 bases; bases outside gene matches: 9. CDR3 residues: CASSPRTGVNSGELFF. The DNA of the CDR3 is TGTGCCAGCAGCCCTAGGACAGGGGTCAATTCCGGGGAGCTGTTTTTT.

This rearrangement joins TRBV12-3 or TRBV12-4 to TRBJ1-1, with D uncertain. The V end was cut by 1 base, the J end by 2 bases, with 5 bases between. The CDR3 is 13 residues long. The CDR3 DNA reads TGTGCCAGCAGTTTAGGTATCAACACTGAAGCTTTCTTT. Its translation is CASSLGINTEAFF.

The V gene is TRBV1, the J gene TRBJ2-7; TRBD2, the table's D call, was not compared with the DNA. TRBV1 is tagged as a pseudogene. The CDR3 consists of 15 residues. DNA of the CDR3: TGCACCAGCAGCCAGGGACTAGCGGGAGCCTACGAGCAGTACTTC. Translated: CTSSQGLAGAYEQYF.

V is TRBV5-4 and J is TRBJ2-1; the match to TRBD1 covers 9 bases. Germline-derived CDR1 and CDR2 are SGHNT and YYREEE (reference sequence). V was clipped by 1 base and J by 4 bases; unmatched bases: 3. The CDR3 extends over 15 amino acids. CDR3 residues: CASSLTGGSYNEQFF. In DNA, the CDR3 is TGTGCCAGCAGCTTGACAGGGGGCTCGTACAATGAGCAGTTCTTC.

The J gene is TRBJ2-7, the V gene TRBV18; D perhaps matches TRBD2 (7 bases). Germline CDR1 and CDR2: KGHSH and LQKENI. The CDR3 covers 13 residues. V dropped 5 bases and J dropped 5 bases, with 13 bases sitting between them. CDR3 nucleotides: TGTGCCAGCTCATCCGGAGGGGGGGACGAGCAGTACTTC. It is translated as CASSSGGGDEQYF. Complete variable domain (other parts from reference TRBV18 and TRBJ2-7): NAGVMQNPRHLVRRRGQEARLRCSPMKGHSHVYWYRQLPEEGLKFMVYLQKENIIDESGMPKERFSAEFPKEGPSILRIQQVVRGDSAAYFCASSSGGGDEQYFGPGTRLTVT.

This chain joins TRBV7-9 and TRBJ1-1, with a weak D call TRBD1 (5 bases). Germline CDR1 is SEHNR and CDR2 is FQNEAQ (reference sequence). V lost 1 base to trimming and J lost 5 bases, with 14 bases between them. CDR3 length equals 15 residues. The CDR3, as DNA: TGTGCCAGCAGCTTAGGGACCTCTGGGGGGACTGAAGCTTTCTTT. This encodes CASSLGTSGGTEAFF.

The chain employs TRBV2 and TRBJ2-3; D might be TRBD1 (5 bases). The CDR3 length is 14 residues. Germline V gives CDR1 SNHLY, CDR2 FYNNEI. The ends were cut back, 4 bases at V and 2 bases at J, with 10 bases in the middle. The CDR3 here is CASSGQSSTDTQYF. CDR3 DNA sequence: TGTGCCAGCAGTGGACAGTCTTCCACAGATACGCAGTATTTT.

The V and J genes are TRBV24-1 and TRBJ2-1, with 8 bases fitting TRBD2. There are 14 residues in the CDR3. The germline V gene encodes CDR1 KGHDR and CDR2 SFDVKD. The trim removed 7 bases at V and 7 bases at J, leaving 8 bases unmatched. The CDR3 region is CATRGPGGSNEQFF. The CDR3 DNA is TGTGCCACCAGGGGACCGGGGGGGTCTAATGAGCAGTTCTTC.

This chain joins TRBV5-1 and TRBJ1-4; TRBD1 aligns across 11 bases. CDR3 length: 15 residues. V was pared by 3 bases and J by 8 bases, with 6 bases of the junction left unmatched. Germline V gene data show CDR1 as SGHRS and CDR2 as YFSETQ. The CDR3 DNA follows: TGCGCCAGCAGCTCTTCCGGGACAGGGGGGGAAAAACTGTTTTTT. Translation: CASSSSGTGGEKLFF.

The V gene is TRBV19, the J gene TRBJ1-2; unclear D gene. The CDR3 extends over 15 amino acids. The V end lost 7 bases, the J end lost 0 bases, and 15 bases lay between the germline ends. CDR1 and CDR2 (germline): LNHDA, SQIVND (reference sequence). The CDR3 DNA reads TGTGCCAGTACGATTTCAAACGGGGCTAACTATGGCTACACCTTC. Translated, it gives CASTISNGANYGYTF.

This clone was detected only once. This chain joins TRBV5-5 and TRBJ1-2; possible D gene TRBD1, 5 bases. V was pared by 4 bases and J by 3 bases, with 16 bases between. The CDR3 is 15 residues long. Per the germline V gene, CDR1 is SGHKS and CDR2 is YYEKEE (reference sequence). CDR3 region: CASSRGTFGDYGYTF. CDR3 coding DNA: TGTGCCAGCAGCCGGGGGACCTTTGGGGACTATGGCTACACCTTC.

V and J are TRBV2 and TRBJ2-1; no reliable D call. Germline V CDR1 and CDR2: SNHLY, FYNNEI. The V end was cut by 0 bases, the J end by 6 bases, with 12 bases between. The CDR3 consists of 15 residues. As DNA, the CDR3 is TGTGCCAGCAGTGAAGCGGAGTCCCTGGGCAATGAGCAGTTCTTC. It is translated as CASSEAESLGNEQFF.